This record looks at one T cell receptor (beta chain) sequence and its context. These data originate in a study of blood T cell repertoires in COVID-19. TCRdb's table, derived via immunoSEQ multiplex PCR, lists solely in-frame clones and lacks some. The table lists approximately 290,000 clones, approximately 85% of them singletons. The CDR3 contains 14 residues. Trimming cost V 7 bases and J 4 bases, with 15 bases left between them. The germline CDR1 and CDR2 sequences are SGHRS and YFSETQ. The chain is built from TRBV5-1 and TRBJ1-3; D might be TRBD1 (5 bases). Source material: peripheral blood. The clonotype was recovered from a human donor with COVID-19, enrolled during active disease. The donor label of this sample is uncertain. The CDR3 sequence: CASRDLRSGNTIYF. CDR3 nucleotides: TGCGCCAGCCGGGACTTGAGATCAGGAAACACCATATATTTT.